This passage covers 32 T cell receptor beta chains from one sample sequenced in a study of CXCR3-negative and CXCR3-positive naive CD8 T cells. Their specific antigens are unknown. Findings of the study overall: Naive cells with CXCR3 showed TRB CDR3s that were more hydrophobic than those in CXCR3-negative naive cells.

With UMI labels, 5' RACE was used to prepare the TRB cDNA libraries. TCRdb derives one entry per CDR3 protein from the 5' RACE reads, leaving out DNA. This sample's table reports 150,000 to 160,000 distinct CDR3 sequences. The sample was naive CXCR3+ CD8+ T cells from blood. The sample's subset: CD45RO-CCR7+CD27+CD95- naive CD8+ T cells expressing CXCR3 (TNR3+). The receptors derive from a human donor in good health. Some clones in this sample may be carry-over from other donors' samples.

The V and J genes are TRBV20-1 and TRBJ2-1. The CDR3 length is 14 residues. The germline CDR1 and CDR2 sequences are DFQATT and SNEGSKA (reference sequence). The CDR3 loop is CSARRGSSYNEQFF.

The chain has TRBV20-1 and TRBJ2-2; TCRdb names TRBD1, which stays unverified in the absence of DNA. The CDR3 loop spans 14 amino acids. Germline CDR1 is DFQATT and CDR2 is SNEGSKA (reference sequence). CDR3: CSAGADPNTGELFF.

The CDR3 loop is CASSFPGGNSGSSYNEQFF. The V gene is TRBV28, the J gene TRBJ2-1; TCRdb outputs TRBD1, but without DNA this stays unchecked. Per germline, CDR1 MDHEN and CDR2 SYDVKM. This CDR3 comprises 19 residues.

The V and J genes are TRBV7-9 and TRBJ2-5; absent DNA, TCRdb's TRBD1 call cannot be checked. The CDR3 consists of 14 residues. Looked up from germline, CDR1 is SEHNR and CDR2 is FQNEAQ (reference sequence). This chain's CDR3 is CASSHGTPQETQYF.

V usage is TRBV10-3 and J usage is TRBJ1-2; as DNA is missing, the TRBD1 call by TCRdb cannot be tested. Germline V CDR1 and CDR2: ENHRY, SYGVKD. CDR3 length equals 12 residues. This CDR3 is CAISDRAHGYTF.

The genes are TRBV30 and TRBJ1-5. The germline V gene has CDR1 GTSNPN and CDR2 SVGIG (reference sequence). There are 15 residues in the CDR3. The CDR3 sequence is CAWSVQAGYNQPQHF.

The rearrangement joins TRBV28 to TRBJ2-7; TCRdb designates TRBD1, a call that cannot be tested without DNA. CDR3 length: 12 amino acids. CDR1 is MDHEN, CDR2 SYDVKM, per germline. CDR3 amino acids: CASGDRFNEQYF.

V is TRBV10-1 and J is TRBJ1-2; the D call from TCRdb, TRBD1, cannot be confirmed without DNA. This CDR3 is 14 amino acids long. Germline lookup yields CDR1 WNHNN and CDR2 SYGVQD (reference sequence). CDR3 amino acids: CASRGLTADYGYTF.

This chain connects TRBV7-3 to TRBJ1-2. CDR1 and CDR2 (germline): SGHTA, FQGTGA. This CDR3 has 16 amino acids. The CDR3 loop reads CASSLIVNGVNYGYTF.

This chain links TRBV6-5 with TRBJ2-2; TCRdb proposes TRBD2, but this gene call is untestable without DNA. Germline lookup yields CDR1 MNHEY and CDR2 SVGAGI. The CDR3 has 14 amino acids. The CDR3 region is CASRSHRGGGELFF.

The chain joins TRBV6-6 to TRBJ2-7. Germline V gives CDR1 MNHNY, CDR2 SVGAGI (reference sequence). The CDR3 has 15 residues. The CDR3 loop is CASSYKAAISYEQYF.

V is TRBV7-3 and J is TRBJ2-3; TCRdb selects TRBD2, and the lack of DNA leaves this call unchecked. Germline V gene data show CDR1 as SGHTA and CDR2 as FQGTGA. The CDR3 sequence is 14 residues long. The CDR3 reads CASSPGLDTDTQYF. The whole variable domain, remainder taken from reference TRBV7-3 and TRBJ2-3, is GAGVSQTPSNKVTEKGKYVELRCDPISGHTALYWYRQSLGQGPEFLIYFQGTGAADDSGLPNDRFFAVRPEGSVSTLKIQRTERGDSAVYLCASSPGLDTDTQYFGPGTRLTVL.

The J gene is TRBJ2-1, the V gene TRBV4-1; TCRdb indicates TRBD1, and absent DNA this call remains unverified. Germline V lookup: CDR1 MGHRA, CDR2 YSYEKL. The CDR3 is made up of 13 amino acids. CDR3 region: CASSQPTVNEQFF.

The chain combines TRBV20-1 with TRBJ1-6. The germline CDR1 and CDR2 sequences are DFQATT and SNEGSKA (reference sequence). This CDR3 has 19 amino acids. The CDR3 region is CSARDRGPRPASYNSPLHF.

The genes are TRBV10-3 and TRBJ1-2; TCRdb reports TRBD1, a call that lacks DNA to check it against. The germline gives CDR1 ENHRY, CDR2 SYGVKD. The CDR3 has 15 amino acids. The CDR3: CAISGETGLDYGYTF.

The rearrangement uses TRBV11-3 and TRBJ2-7; TCRdb calls TRBD2, which cannot be checked without DNA. Germline CDR1 SGHNT, CDR2 YENEEA. The CDR3 is made up of 16 amino acids. The CDR3 sequence is CASSPRTSGSFSEQYF.

This rearrangement joins TRBV5-5 to TRBJ1-1. The CDR3 is made up of 15 amino acids. Germline values: CDR1 SGHKS, CDR2 YYEKEE (reference sequence). The CDR3 reads CASSWVQGGTTEAFF.

The chain recombines TRBV5-1 with TRBJ2-3; TCRdb proposes TRBD1, but this gene call is untestable without DNA. This CDR3 spans 15 amino acids. Looked up from germline, CDR1 is SGHRS and CDR2 is YFSETQ. The CDR3 spells CASSYRGQGTDTQYF.

The rearrangement links TRBV7-2 to TRBJ2-7. Germline V gene data show CDR1 as SGHTA and CDR2 as FQGNSA. This CDR3 is built from 14 residues. The CDR3 spells CASRVSGSSYEQYF. Using reference TRBV7-2 and TRBJ2-7 for the parts outside the CDR3, the full variable domain is GAGVSQSPSNKVTEKGKDVELRCDPISGHTALYWYRQSLGQGLEFLIYFQGNSAPDKSGLPSDRFSAERTGGSVSTLTIQRTQQEDSAVYLCASRVSGSSYEQYFGPGTRLTVT.

The chain recombines TRBV9 with TRBJ2-5; the D gene TCRdb calls, TRBD1, cannot be checked with no DNA. The CDR3 is 15 amino acids. The V gene's germline CDR1 is SGDLS and CDR2 YYNGEE. The CDR3 is CASSAASARWETQYF. The whole variable domain, filled in from reference TRBV9 and TRBJ2-5, reads DSGVTQTPKHLITATGQRVTLRCSPRSGDLSVYWYQQSLDQGLQFLIQYYNGEERAKGNILERFSAQQFPDLHSELNLSSLELGDSALYFCASSAASARWETQYFGPGTRLLVL.

The V and J genes are TRBV7-9 and TRBJ2-5; the D gene TCRdb calls, TRBD2, cannot be checked with no DNA. Germline V gene data show CDR1 as SEHNR and CDR2 as FQNEAQ (reference sequence). The CDR3 totals 14 residues. The chain's CDR3 is CASSLLRGQETQYF.

V and J are TRBV5-1 and TRBJ2-1; TCRdb lists TRBD2, though no DNA is available to test this call. Per germline, CDR1 SGHRS and CDR2 YFSETQ. This CDR3 region has 16 residues. The CDR3 loop is CASNLVAGGSYNEQFF.

The chain joins TRBV5-1 to TRBJ2-7; TCRdb designates TRBD2, a call that cannot be tested without DNA. The CDR3 extends over 15 amino acids. The germline CDR1 and CDR2 sequences are SGHRS and YFSETQ. CDR3 amino acids: CASSSGGPPSYEQYF.

This chain joins TRBV29-1 and TRBJ2-1; TCRdb returns TRBD2, unconfirmable since there is no DNA. The CDR3 spans 15 residues. Looked up from germline, CDR1 is SQVTM and CDR2 is ANQGSEA. The CDR3 spells CSVEEALRAYNEQFF.

The chain is built from TRBV12-3 or TRBV12-4 and TRBJ2-7; TCRdb designates TRBD1, a call that cannot be tested without DNA. The CDR3 sequence is 17 residues long. The CDR3 is CAPRSPGQGKTTYEQYF.

V usage is TRBV7-9 and J usage is TRBJ2-7. The CDR3 covers 14 residues. Germline V lookup: CDR1 SEHNR, CDR2 FQNEAQ (reference sequence). CDR3 protein: CASSLVPGSYEQYF.

V is TRBV5-1 and J is TRBJ2-2. Germline V gene data show CDR1 as SGHRS and CDR2 as YFSETQ. The CDR3 covers 12 residues. This CDR3 is CASSLSTGELFF.

This CDR3 reads CSVYQRTSGEVNTQYF. The rearrangement uses TRBV29-1 and TRBJ2-3; there is no DNA to check the TCRdb D call of TRBD2. Germline CDR1 SQVTM, CDR2 ANQGSEA. This CDR3 comprises 16 residues.

The chain joins TRBV28 to TRBJ2-7; the D call from TCRdb, TRBD1, cannot be confirmed without DNA. CDR3 size: 17 residues. Germline V gives CDR1 MDHEN, CDR2 SYDVKM. CDR3 loop: CASSFQQGGGSSYEQYF.

The chain uses TRBV29-1 and TRBJ2-7. This CDR3 is 13 amino acids long. Germline V lookup: CDR1 SQVTM, CDR2 ANQGSEA. CDR3 in amino acids: CSGGGVDPYEQYF.

The chain recombines TRBV6-5 with TRBJ2-5; TCRdb lists TRBD2, though no DNA is available to test this call. The CDR3 has 13 residues. Per the germline V gene, CDR1 is MNHEY and CDR2 is SVGAGI. This CDR3 is CASSYSASGSQYF.

V is TRBV4-1 and J is TRBJ1-1. CDR3 length: 14 amino acids. In germline, CDR1 is MGHRA, CDR2 YSYEKL. CDR3 sequence reads: CASSQGRVDTEAFF.